The 27 T cell receptor beta chains in this list originate from one sample, sequenced in a study of response to subunit inactivated influenza vaccine. TCRdb used MiXCR to reprocess the RT-PCR reads, holding one entry per CDR3 protein. The table shows 450,000 to 700,000 distinct CDR3 sequences, with 14% occurring only once. The sequences come from PBMCs from blood, collected 11 to 12 days after vaccination. These receptors were taken from a man aged 45-60 years who received an inactivated influenza vaccine.

The gene calls are TRBV6-5 and TRBJ2-5; D might be TRBD1 (7 bases). The CDR3 is made up of 15 amino acids. Per the germline V gene, CDR1 is MNHEY and CDR2 is SVGAGI. The V end was cut by 2 bases, the J end by 3 bases, with 13 bases between. CDR3 in DNA: TGTGCCAGCAGTTACAGGGGGCGGGGTGAAGAGACCCAGTACTTC. Translation gives CASSYRGRGEETQYF.

The V gene is TRBV12-3 or TRBV12-4, the J gene TRBJ2-2, with TRBD2 identical over 10 bases. This CDR3 region has 16 residues. V dropped 1 base and J dropped 8; count of bases not matched to a gene: 7. The chain's CDR3 is CASSLELAGPLGELFF. The CDR3 nucleotides are TGTGCCAGCAGTTTAGAACTAGCGGGGCCCCTGGGGGAGCTGTTTTTT.

V is TRBV25-1 and J is TRBJ2-6; D possibly corresponds to TRBD1 (5 bases). The CDR3 is made up of 19 amino acids. The V and J ends lost 8 bases and 1 base respectively, with 24 bases between them. Germline V gene lookup returns CDR1 MGHDK and CDR2 SYGVNS. DNA for the CDR3: TGTGCCAGCCTAAAACGCGGCAGGGAAGAAGTTTCTGGGGCCAACGTCCTGACTTTC. Translation gives CASLKRGREEVSGANVLTF.

This clonotype was seen more than once but under ten times. The J gene is TRBJ2-7, the V gene TRBV5-1; D gene ambiguous. Germline V gene data show CDR1 as SGHRS and CDR2 as YFSETQ. This CDR3 has 15 residues. Trimming took off 4 bases at V and 2 bases at J, with 16 bases between the two ends. The CDR3 loop is CASSPDGRITYEQYF. Here the CDR3 DNA reads TGCGCCAGCAGCCCAGACGGCCGAATCACCTACGAGCAGTACTTC.

The DNA for the CDR3 is TGTGCCAGCAGCTCAACATCAAAATTAGGTGCTAGCGGGGGGCATCACCAAGAGACCCAGTACTTC. This gives the protein CASSSTSKLGASGGHHQETQYF. This chain joins TRBV13 and TRBJ2-5; 11 nucleotides align to TRBD2. The CDR3 is 22 amino acids. V was pared by 4 bases and J by 0 bases, with 22 bases of the junction left unmatched. CDR1 PRHDT and CDR2 FYEKMQ come from the germline V gene (reference sequence).

This clonotype has a handful of counts. The chain has TRBV27 and TRBJ2-2, with D maybe TRBD2 (5 bases). Germline values: CDR1 MNHEY, CDR2 SMNVEV (reference sequence). This CDR3 has 16 residues. The ends were cut back, 3 bases at V and 3 bases at J, with 14 bases in the middle. The CDR3 sequence is CASSFATSLYTGELFF. CDR3 DNA sequence: TGTGCCAGCAGTTTTGCTACTAGTTTGTACACCGGGGAGCTGTTTTTT.

The chain uses TRBV3-1 and TRBJ2-3, with D perhaps matching TRBD1 (6 bases). The germline V and J ends were trimmed by 1 base and 4 bases, with 12 bases remaining between them. Germline-derived CDR1 and CDR2 are LGHDT and YNNKEL (reference sequence). The CDR3 has 15 amino acids. CDR3 sequence: CASSQGGTSADTQYF. The CDR3 nucleotides are TGTGCCAGCAGCCAAGGTGGGACAAGCGCAGATACGCAGTATTTT.

Points on this clonotype: This may arise from a read error, as a much more abundant clone is one base away. The J gene is TRBJ1-5, the V gene TRBV6-1; D ambiguous. The CDR3 consists of 15 residues. Germline lookup yields CDR1 MNHNS and CDR2 SASEGT. The CDR3 DNA sequence: TGTGCCACCTCGACCGGCAGGATTAGCAATCAGACCCAGCATTTT. It encodes CATSTGRISNQTQHF.

The genes are TRBV5-1 and TRBJ2-7; 7 bases map to TRBD1. This CDR3 comprises 14 residues. V lost 4 bases to trimming and J lost 5 bases; unmatched junction nucleotides: 9. Germline assignment: CDR1 SGHRS and CDR2 YFSETQ. CDR3 nucleotides: TGCGCCAGCAGCGAAACCGGGACAGACAACGAGCAGTACTTC. Amino acids: CASSETGTDNEQYF.

This clonotype was observed a few times. The chain joins TRBV9 to TRBJ2-1; 12 nucleotides agree with TRBD2. J lost 6 bases, V lost 3 bases, and 7 bases had no gene match. From germline, CDR1 is SGDLS and CDR2 YYNGEE. This CDR3 is built from 16 residues. This chain's CDR3 is CASSARTSGILNEQFF. CDR3 bases: TGTGCCAGCAGCGCCCGGACTAGCGGGATACTCAATGAGCAGTTCTTC.

V and J are TRBV10-3 and TRBJ2-5; 7 bases are a match to TRBD2. Germline V CDR1 and CDR2: ENHRY, SYGVKD. The J segment lost 7 bases and the V segment lost 0 bases, leaving 11 bases of the junction unmatched. This CDR3 region has 16 residues. CDR3 DNA sequence: TGTGCCATCAGTGAGTCGACGGGAGGCAGGTGGCGGACCCAGTACTTC. Its protein is CAISESTGGRWRTQYF.

J is TRBJ2-4 and V is TRBV7-2; 9 bases align to TRBD1. The V segment lost 0 bases and the J segment 0 bases; nucleotides outside the gene matches: 3. The CDR3 contains 17 residues. Germline V gene lookup returns CDR1 SGHTA and CDR2 FQGNSA. As DNA, the CDR3 is TGTGCCAGCAGCTTAGCGGGACAGGGACTAGCCAAAAACATTCAGTACTTC. This translates into CASSLAGQGLAKNIQYF. Complete variable domain (other parts from reference TRBV7-2 and TRBJ2-4): GAGVSQSPSNKVTEKGKDVELRCDPISGHTALYWYRQSLGQGLEFLIYFQGNSAPDKSGLPSDRFSAERTGGSVSTLTIQRTQQEDSAVYLCASSLAGQGLAKNIQYFGAGTRLSVL.

To note about this clonotype: One junction end disagrees with the germline gene, perhaps due to a read error. The chain couples TRBV6-5 to TRBJ2-2; the match to TRBD1 covers 7 bases. The CDR3 consists of 14 residues. The germline V gene has CDR1 MNHEY and CDR2 SVGAGI. CDR3 in DNA: TGTCCCAGCAGTTACGGGACAGAGACCGGGGAGCTGTTTTTT. This codes for CPSSYGTETGELFF.

This clonotype came up many times. The rearrangement joins TRBV5-1 to TRBJ2-1; maybe TRBD1 (5 bases). The CDR3 contains 15 residues. CDR1 and CDR2 from the germline V gene are SGHRS and YFSETQ. V lost 0 bases and J lost 4, with 11 bases in between. In DNA, the CDR3 is TGCGCCAGCAGCTTGGCGCCAGGGTCTTACAATGAGCAGTTCTTC. This translates into CASSLAPGSYNEQFF. Variable domain in full (rest from reference TRBV5-1 and TRBJ2-1): KAGVTQTPRYLIKTRGQQVTLSCSPISGHRSVSWYQQTPGQGLQFLFEYFSETQRNKGNFPGRFSGRQFSNSRSEMNVSTLELGDSALYLCASSLAPGSYNEQFFGPGTRLTVL.

The table lists this clonotype with a few counts. V usage is TRBV7-8 and J usage is TRBJ2-5, with 8 bases lining up with TRBD1. CDR1 is SGHVS, CDR2 FQNEAQ, per germline. The CDR3 has 16 residues. V lost 5 bases to trimming and J lost 5 bases; unmatched junction nucleotides: 13. CDR3 region: CASSRPGGGVGETQYF. CDR3 DNA sequence: TGTGCCAGCAGCCGTCCAGGGGGCGGTGTTGGGGAGACCCAGTACTTC.

This chain connects TRBV15 to TRBJ1-3; 7 bases are shared with TRBD1. Per the germline V gene, CDR1 is LNHNV and CDR2 is YYDKDF (reference sequence). V trimming: 1 base; J trimming: 0 bases; junction bases outside the gene matches: 9. The CDR3 totals 18 residues. This CDR3 reads CATSRGGAWDSSGNTIYF. The CDR3 DNA reads as TGTGCCACCAGCAGAGGCGGGGCATGGGACAGCTCTGGAAACACCATATATTTT.

The chain couples TRBV7-2 to TRBJ2-7; TRBD1 matches at 11 bases. J lost 3 bases, V lost 5 bases, and 6 bases had no gene match. This CDR3 has 15 residues. In germline, CDR1 is SGHTA, CDR2 FQGNSA. The chain's CDR3 is CASSTSGTGGYEQYF. The CDR3 coding sequence is TGTGCCAGCAGCACATCCGGGACAGGGGGCTACGAGCAGTACTTC.

In its sample, this clonotype was seen many times. The gene calls are TRBV7-2 and TRBJ1-2; 9 nucleotides align to TRBD1. Germline V gene data show CDR1 as SGHTA and CDR2 as FQGNSA. This CDR3 spans 14 amino acids. Unmatched junction bases numbered 4, after V lost 5 bases and J lost 3 bases. The CDR3 DNA sequence: TGTGCCAGCAGCATTACAGGGGGCGACTATGGCTACACCTTC. Its protein product is CASSITGGDYGYTF.

This clonotype was detected a few times. The chain couples TRBV4-3 to TRBJ1-6; D remains unclear. V was cut by 2 bases and J by 0 bases, with 17 bases left in between. Germline CDR1 is LGHNA and CDR2 is YSLEER. This CDR3 contains 19 residues. The CDR3 spells CASSQSRTGRGSYNSPLHF. In DNA form, the CDR3 reads TGCGCCAGCAGCCAATCCCGGACTGGCCGGGGCTCCTATAATTCACCCCTCCACTTT.

This clonotype was detected a few times. The chain joins TRBV4-3 to TRBJ2-1, with 7 nucleotides matching TRBD1. Germline CDR1 LGHNA, CDR2 YSLEER. The trim removed 0 bases at V and 4 bases at J, leaving 6 bases unmatched. The CDR3 extends over 16 amino acids. Here the CDR3 DNA reads TGCGCCAGCAGCCAAGATTGGGGACAGCTATACAATGAGCAGTTCTTC. Translated: CASSQDWGQLYNEQFF.

This clonotype was counted only a few times. The chain combines TRBV18 with TRBJ2-1, with D possibly being TRBD1 (5 bases). V was clipped by 0 bases and J by 12 bases, with 12 bases between them. CDR1 is KGHSH and CDR2 is LQKENI in the germline V gene. The CDR3 is 13 residues long. The CDR3, as DNA: TGTGCCAGCTCACCACCGAGCAGGACACTGCAGTTCTTC. Its protein is CASSPPSRTLQFF.

The chain has TRBV4-1 and TRBJ1-3; D not certain. There are 16 residues in the CDR3. CDR1 is MGHRA and CDR2 is YSYEKL in the germline V gene. V was shortened by 4 bases and J by 0 bases, with 13 bases between the two germline ends. CDR3 sequence: CASSLSPPSSGNTIYF. CDR3 DNA: TGCGCCAGCAGCCTAAGCCCACCGAGCTCTGGAAACACCATATATTTT.

This clonotype was seen more than once but under ten times. The V call is TRBV29-1, the J call TRBJ2-3, with a weak D call TRBD2 (5 bases). The ends were cut back, 3 bases at V and 6 bases at J, with 13 bases in the middle. Germline values: CDR1 SQVTM, CDR2 ANQGSEA. CDR3 size: 13 residues. In DNA form, the CDR3 reads TGCAGCGTTGAGGCCTCTTGGGAGGATACGCAGTATTTT. Amino acid sequence: CSVEASWEDTQYF.

This clonotype was observed a few times. This rearrangement joins TRBV12-3 or TRBV12-4 to TRBJ1-2; unclear D gene. Deletions cut 1 base from V and 12 bases from J, with 18 bases between. This CDR3 spans 14 amino acids. The CDR3 DNA follows: TGTGCCAGCAGTTTAGGCCGTTCTCAGGAGGGAGACACCTTC. Encoded protein: CASSLGRSQEGDTF.

The V and J genes are TRBV7-2 and TRBJ2-7, with D possibly being TRBD2 (5 bases). The V gene lost 6 bases and the J gene lost 2 bases, with 11 bases spanning the gap. The CDR3 has 13 amino acids. Germline CDR1 is SGHTA and CDR2 is FQGNSA. CDR3 sequence (DNA): TGTGCCAGCAGTCCGACTACCCCCTACGAGCAGTACTTC. It translates to CASSPTTPYEQYF.

In its sample, this clonotype was seen a few times. This sequence joins TRBV2 and TRBJ2-2; the D call may be TRBD1 or TRBD2 (5 bases each). This CDR3 spans 14 amino acids. CDR1 is SNHLY and CDR2 is FYNNEI in the germline V gene. V was trimmed by 8 bases and J by 1 base, leaving 11 bases between them. CDR3 amino acids: CASRDGLNTGELFF. DNA of the CDR3: TGTGCCAGCCGGGACGGATTGAACACCGGGGAGCTGTTTTTT. The variable domain in full, completed from reference TRBV2 and TRBJ2-2, reads EPEVTQTPSHQVTQMGQEVILRCVPISNHLYFYWYRQILGQKVEFLVSFYNNEISEKSEIFDDQFSVERPDGSNFTLKIRSTKLEDSAMYFCASRDGLNTGELFFGEGSRLTVL.

The chain joins TRBV12-3 or TRBV12-4 to TRBJ1-1, with TRBD1 as a possible D gene (6 bases). The CDR3 has 13 residues. Trimming took 2 bases from V and 6 from J, leaving 10 bases between them. CDR3 nucleotide sequence: TGTGCCAGCAGTTTAAGGGGGGGGTCTGAAGCTTTCTTT. Translating it yields CASSLRGGSEAFF.